Listed here are 2 T cell receptor beta chains from one sample, sequenced in a study of OX40 agonist ivuxolimab in advanced cancers. Using immunoSEQ multiplex PCR, the repertoire was profiled, and TCRdb retains in-frame clones only, with some absent. The sample shows about 26,000 clones, approximately 79% of them seen only once. Here the sequenced sample was CD4+ or CD8+ T cells sorted from blood, taken in a trial of the OX40 agonist ivuxolimab. The source is an adult with an advanced solid tumor such as melanoma, head and neck, liver or kidney cancer.

V usage is TRBV19 and J usage is TRBJ2-1, with D possibly called TRBD1 or TRBD2 (6 bases each). This CDR3 is built from 15 residues. V was trimmed by 6 bases and J by 6 bases, leaving 18 bases between them. Germline CDR1 and CDR2: LNHDA and SQIVND (reference sequence). The CDR3 spells CASRTVWGAANEQFF. CDR3 sequence (DNA): TGTGCCAGTAGGACGGTGTGGGGGGCAGCCAATGAGCAGTTCTTC.

This sequence joins TRBV7-3 and TRBJ2-3, with TRBD2 as a possible D gene (6 bases). The CDR3 spans 16 residues. Germline V gene lookup returns CDR1 SGHTA and CDR2 FQGTGA. The V end was cut by 5 bases, the J end by 0 bases, with 15 bases between. DNA for the CDR3: TGTGCCAGCAGCCAAGGGACTGCTATTAGCACAGATACGCAGTATTTT. The encoded protein is CASSQGTAISTDTQYF.